This is a list of T cell receptor beta chains from one sample in a study of OX40 agonist ivuxolimab in advanced cancers. Using immunoSEQ multiplex PCR, the repertoire was profiled, and TCRdb retains in-frame clones only, with some absent. The profile shows 50,000 to 65,000 clones, around nine tenths of them singletons. The material sequenced was CD4+ or CD8+ T cells sorted from blood, taken in a trial of the OX40 agonist ivuxolimab. The receptor set was obtained from an adult with an advanced solid tumor such as melanoma, head and neck, liver or kidney cancer. CDR3s include the opening cysteine and the closing phenylalanine or tryptophan. A D gene is named only where the DNA matches it firmly. Some rows mark clone size as missing; the rest say once, few, many or name a class of expanded clone.

v_gene	j_gene	d_gene	abundance	CDR3aa	CDR3nt
TRBV28	TRBJ2-1	TRBD2	few	CASSSRTSGSFDEQFF	TGTGCCAGCAGTTCCCGGACTAGCGGGAGTTTCGATGAGCAGTTCTTC
TRBV4-3	TRBJ2-3	.	few	CASSWGAGTDTQYF	TGCGCCAGCAGCTGGGGCGCGGGCACAGATACGCAGTATTTT
TRBV5-4	TRBJ2-1	.	.	CASSRPGDLYNEQFF	TGTGCCAGCAGCCGCCCGGGGGACCTCTACAATGAGCAGTTCTTC
TRBV23-1	TRBJ2-1	.	.	CASSQIGTQYLFGFF	TGCGCCAGCAGTCAGATCGGGACTCAATATTTGTTTGGGTTCTTC
TRBV5-6	TRBJ2-7	.	.	CASSGGGQSYEQYF	TGTGCCAGCAGCGGCGGAGGACAGTCCTACGAGCAGTACTTC
TRBV11-2	TRBJ2-5	.	few	CASSLGGTQETQYF	TGTGCCAGCAGCTTAGGCGGGACCCAAGAGACCCAGTACTTC
TRBV5-1	TRBJ1-1	TRBD1	.	CASSSQGAFGTAFF	TGCGCCAGCAGCTCCCAGGGGGCTTTCGGAACGGCTTTCTTT
TRBV19	TRBJ2-5	.	.	CASSPSGAPETQYF	TGTGCCAGTAGCCCCTCGGGAGCCCCAGAGACCCAGTACTTC
TRBV5-1	TRBJ2-1	TRBD2	.	CASSLTAGGAYNEQFF	TGCGCCAGCAGCTTGACAGCGGGAGGCGCCTACAATGAGCAGTTCTTC
TRBV5-1	TRBJ2-1	.	.	CASSLVASTYNEQFF	TGCGCCAGCAGCTTGGTGGCGAGTACCTACAATGAGCAGTTCTTC
TRBV6-5	TRBJ2-3	.	.	CASRRPGAVGDTQYF	TGTGCCAGCAGGCGACCAGGGGCGGTAGGAGATACGCAGTATTTT
TRBV7-2	TRBJ2-1	.	once	CASSLEGRHEQFF	TGTGCCAGCAGCTTAGAAGGGAGGCATGAGCAGTTCTTC
TRBV10-3	TRBJ1-1	.	.	CAISERAVDTEAFF	TGTGCCATCAGTGAACGGGCCGTCGACACTGAAGCTTTCTTT
TRBV5-4	TRBJ2-5	TRBD2	.	CASSRELANKETQYF	TGTGCCAGCTCCCGGGAACTAGCGAACAAAGAGACCCAGTACTTC
TRBV19	TRBJ2-7	.	.	CASSGGSGHGQYF	TGTGCCAGTAGTGGGGGGTCGGGGCACGGGCAGTACTTC
TRBV28	TRBJ1-2	TRBD1	.	CASSFGQGYGYTF	TGTGCCAGCAGTTTTGGACAGGGCTATGGCTACACCTTC
TRBV5-4	TRBJ2-3	.	.	CASSRPQDTQYF	TGTGCCAGCAGTCGTCCCCAGGATACGCAGTATTTT
TRBV28	TRBJ1-3	.	.	CASSPLPVMGNTIYF	TGTGCCAGCAGCCCTCTCCCCGTCATGGGAAACACCATATATTTT
TRBV6-5	TRBJ1-4	.	.	CASSSPGSEKLFF	TGTGCCAGCAGTTCCCCGGGATCTGAAAAACTGTTTTTT
TRBV2	TRBJ1-1	.	.	CASSEERQPPEAFF	TGTGCCAGCAGTGAAGAGCGGCAGCCTCCTGAAGCTTTCTTT
TRBV11-1	TRBJ2-7	.	once	CASSSMPGVRYF	TGTGCCAGCAGCTCAATGCCTGGGGTGCGGTACTTC
TRBV5-1	TRBJ2-7	.	.	CASSFQGPSYEQYF	TGCGCCAGCAGCTTCCAGGGTCCCTCCTACGAGCAGTACTTC
TRBV27	TRBJ2-1	TRBD1	once	CASMGGTGSLNEQFF	TGTGCCAGCATGGGCGGGACAGGGTCCCTCAATGAGCAGTTCTTC
TRBV5-1	TRBJ2-2	.	.	CASSLEGRSAGELFF	TGCGCCAGCAGCTTGGAAGGGAGATCTGCCGGGGAGCTGTTTTTT